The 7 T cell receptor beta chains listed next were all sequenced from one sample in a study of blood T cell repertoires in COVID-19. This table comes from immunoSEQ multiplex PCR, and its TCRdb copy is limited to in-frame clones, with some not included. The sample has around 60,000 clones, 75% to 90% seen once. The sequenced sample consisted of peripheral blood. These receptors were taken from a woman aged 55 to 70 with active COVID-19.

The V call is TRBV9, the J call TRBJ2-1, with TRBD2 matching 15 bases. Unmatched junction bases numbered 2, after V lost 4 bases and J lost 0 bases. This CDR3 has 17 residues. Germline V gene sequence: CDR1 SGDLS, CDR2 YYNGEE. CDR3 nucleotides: TGTGCCAGCAGCCGGACTAGCGGGGGGGCCTCCTACAATGAGCAGTTCTTC. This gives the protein CASSRTSGGASYNEQFF.

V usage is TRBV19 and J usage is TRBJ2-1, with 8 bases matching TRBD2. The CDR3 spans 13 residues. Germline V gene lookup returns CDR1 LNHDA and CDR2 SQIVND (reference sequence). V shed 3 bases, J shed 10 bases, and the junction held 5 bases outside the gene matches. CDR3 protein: CASSIRTSGEQFF. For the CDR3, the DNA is TGTGCCAGTAGTATCAGAACTAGCGGAGAGCAGTTCTTC.

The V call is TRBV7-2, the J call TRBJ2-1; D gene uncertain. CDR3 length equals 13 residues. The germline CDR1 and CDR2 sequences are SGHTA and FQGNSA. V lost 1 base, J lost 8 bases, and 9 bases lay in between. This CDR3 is CASSLVLSHEQFF. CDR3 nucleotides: TGTGCCAGCAGCTTAGTTCTGAGCCATGAGCAGTTCTTC. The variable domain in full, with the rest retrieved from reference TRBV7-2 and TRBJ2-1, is GAGVSQSPSNKVTEKGKDVELRCDPISGHTALYWYRQSLGQGLEFLIYFQGNSAPDKSGLPSDRFSAERTGGSVSTLTIQRTQQEDSAVYLCASSLVLSHEQFFGPGTRLTVL.

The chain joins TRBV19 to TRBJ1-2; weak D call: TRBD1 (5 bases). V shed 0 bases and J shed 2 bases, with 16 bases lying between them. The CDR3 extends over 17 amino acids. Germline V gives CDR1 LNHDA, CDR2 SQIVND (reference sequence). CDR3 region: CASSIERGRRRNYGYTF. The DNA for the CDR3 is TGTGCCAGTAGTATAGAGCGGGGACGTCGAAGAAACTATGGCTACACCTTC. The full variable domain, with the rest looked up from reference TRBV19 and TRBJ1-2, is DGGITQSPKYLFRKEGQNVTLSCEQNLNHDAMYWYRQDPGQGLRLIYYSQIVNDFQKGDIAEGYSVSREKKESFPLTVTSAQKNPTAFYLCASSIERGRRRNYGYTFGSGTRLTVV.

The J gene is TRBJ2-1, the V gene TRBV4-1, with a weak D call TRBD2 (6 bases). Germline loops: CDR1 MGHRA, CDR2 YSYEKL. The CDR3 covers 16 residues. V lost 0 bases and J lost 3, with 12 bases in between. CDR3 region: CASSQDPGLSYNEQFF. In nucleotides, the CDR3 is TGCGCCAGCAGCCAAGATCCGGGACTTAGCTACAATGAGCAGTTCTTC.

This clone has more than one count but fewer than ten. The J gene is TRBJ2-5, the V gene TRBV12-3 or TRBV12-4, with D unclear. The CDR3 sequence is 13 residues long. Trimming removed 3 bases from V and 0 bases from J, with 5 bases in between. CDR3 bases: TGTGCCAGCAGTTTTTTTAACCAAGAGACCCAGTACTTC. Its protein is CASSFFNQETQYF.

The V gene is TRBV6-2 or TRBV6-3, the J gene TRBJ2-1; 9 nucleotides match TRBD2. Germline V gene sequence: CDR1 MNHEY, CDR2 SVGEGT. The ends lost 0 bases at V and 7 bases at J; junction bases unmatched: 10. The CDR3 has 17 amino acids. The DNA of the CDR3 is TGTGCCAGCAGTTACTCGATAGGTCTAGCGGGGTGGAATGAGCAGTTCTTC. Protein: CASSYSIGLAGWNEQFF.